A selection of T cell receptor beta chains follows, all from one sample in a study of Ad26.COV2.S vaccination and SARS-CoV-2 variants. Data came from immunoSEQ multiplex PCR; TCRdb stores just in-frame clones and leaves some out. Of about 350,000 clones detected, roughly 91% appear once; the ten largest clones hold approximately 5%. The sequences come from peripheral blood, collected in a trial of Ad26.COV2.S vaccine versus placebo. The origin of the receptors is a person aged 18-60 years who received the Ad26.COV2.S COVID-19 vaccine or a placebo. Each CDR3 is given with its conserved first and last residue. Fields, in order: J gene, V gene, CDR3 protein.

TRBJ1-1 TRBV6-5 CASSQGRKNTEAFF
TRBJ1-1 TRBV6-5 CASRLDSLNTEAFF
TRBJ2-2 TRBV7-9 CASSGQGNTGELFF
TRBJ2-7 TRBV7-2 CASSLRGTTGRVTYEQYF
TRBJ2-3 TRBV5-1 CASSEAGGRADTQYF
TRBJ1-3 TRBV4-2 CASSQGGDRPGNTIYF
TRBJ2-3 TRBV19 CASSDNRDYTDTQYF
TRBJ2-7 TRBV10-3 CAISEGGAGYEQYF
TRBJ1-6 TRBV4-3 CASSQARQDSNSPLHF
TRBJ1-1 TRBV19 CASSMLDTEAFF
TRBJ2-7 TRBV5-4 CASSWDRTEQYF
TRBJ1-1 TRBV3-1/TRBV3-2 CASSPVTTGEDTEAFF
TRBJ1-1 TRBV13 CASSPGHSEAFF
TRBJ2-1 TRBV28 CASSFPGEGLNEQFF
TRBJ2-1 TRBV2 CASSPDGDNEQFF
TRBJ1-3 TRBV27 CASSRGGRSSGNTIYF
TRBJ1-2 TRBV19 CASSINRAGYGYTF
TRBJ1-3 TRBV29-1 CSAADLSRNTIYF
TRBJ1-3 TRBV3-1/TRBV3-2 CASSAAPGLTLGSSGNTIYF
TRBJ1-2 TRBV20-1 CTNQGTYGYTF
TRBJ2-5 TRBV6-2/TRBV6-3 CASSYVAVRETQYF
TRBJ2-2 TRBV3-1/TRBV3-2 CASSLNPRQGGTGELFF
TRBJ1-1 TRBV4-1 CASRGTMNTEAFF
TRBJ1-1 TRBV27 CASRTPGGTGRGTEAFF
TRBJ1-4 TRBV5-1 CASSLAWQSNEKLFF
TRBJ1-2 TRBV28 CASSGGGLISGYTF
TRBJ1-5 TRBV9 CASSVEGESNQPQHF
TRBJ2-7 TRBV10-3 CAISDNKAYEQYF
TRBJ1-5 TRBV6-6 CASSRQENSNQPQHF
TRBJ1-4 TRBV5-1 CASSPPTGVAKLFF
TRBJ2-2 TRBV29-1 CSVEVIRATGELFF
TRBJ2-7 TRBV4-1 CASSFSRTSGIYEQYF
TRBJ1-5 TRBV19 CASSIAPYSNQPQHF
TRBJ2-1 TRBV27 CASKYRTKWGNEQFF
TRBJ1-2 TRBV5-1 CASSNVGLYGYTF
TRBJ1-2 TRBV5-4 CASSLDSNYGYTF
TRBJ2-3 TRBV7-6 CASSLIAYPSTDTQYF
TRBJ2-7 TRBV20-1 CSATPGYEQYF
TRBJ1-4 TRBV3-1/TRBV3-2 CASSRGVTNEKLFF
TRBJ1-3 TRBV6-5 CASSPGGRSGNTIYF
TRBJ1-3 TRBV28 CASTSRFVRGNTIYF
TRBJ2-2 TRBV6-5 CASIGRGLTGELFF
TRBJ2-4 TRBV6-2/TRBV6-3 CASSYSRVKNIQYF
TRBJ1-1 TRBV7-8 CASSQEDRARGTEAFF
TRBJ1-1 TRBV7-8 CASSLDGGNTEAFF
TRBJ1-4 TRBV3-1/TRBV3-2 CASSHSSRDEKLFF
TRBJ1-2 TRBV7-9 CASSLGQGLTF
TRBJ1-3 TRBV14 CASSQFDRSHGNTIYF
TRBJ2-2 TRBV28 CASSITQDWGTGELFF
TRBJ2-7 TRBV6-2/TRBV6-3 CASSEGLRVTYEQYF
TRBJ1-4 TRBV10-2 CASSEQGRGEKLFF
TRBJ1-2 TRBV19 CASSIGEGVGYTF
TRBJ2-3 TRBV20-1 CSASRDRGTTDTQYF